This T cell receptor beta chain was sequenced in a study of cytomegalovirus exposure and HLA in healthy donors. With 3 bases clipped from V and 6 bases from J, the junction kept 7 bases outside the gene matches. CDR1 is MNHNS and CDR2 is SASEGT in the germline V gene. This CDR3 has 15 residues. Notes on this clone: The antigen remains undetermined.

Primers for the PCR totalled 60 Vbeta and 13 Jbeta. Method: immunoSEQ multiplex PCR; TCRdb's copy keeps in-frame clones and lacks some. Altogether under 200,000 clones are present, more than 70% being singletons, with the ten largest covering around 4.1%. Whole-study findings and limits: Prediction of most subjects' HLA-A and HLA-B alleles by TCR beta sequences was reportedly accurate. The authors listed roughly 150 TCR beta chains as cytomegalovirus-associated.

This receptor was identified in a woman between 45 and 65 years old in good health and CMV-seropositive. The gene calls are TRBV6-1 and TRBJ2-2; 7 nucleotides align to TRBD1. The sequenced sample consisted of PBMCs. Here the CDR3 reads CASSETGQWAGELFF. The DNA of the CDR3 is TGTGCCAGCAGTGAGACGGGACAGTGGGCCGGGGAGCTGTTTTTT.